The 30 T cell receptor beta chains below come from one sample, sequenced in a study of vaccination and CD4 T cells after COVID-19. The treatment: roughly ten-day PBMC culture with coronavirus spike peptide pools or control peptides (ViraFEST assay). Cultured CD4+ T cell DNA was sequenced using the Oncomine TCR Beta short-read assay. Via MiXCR, TCRdb re-called the PCR reads, giving one row per CDR3 protein. The sample carries some 16,000 distinct CDR3 sequences, about 57% recorded once. For these TCRs, the target antigens are not known. The sample comprised CD4+ T cells from blood, cultured in vitro. All receptors come from a human donor who had recovered from COVID-19.

This clonotype is judged large (0.1 to 1%). The gene calls are TRBV10-1 and TRBJ2-7; 7 bases fit TRBD1. The germline gives CDR1 WNHNN, CDR2 SYGVQD (reference sequence). The CDR3 consists of 15 residues. V lost 0 bases and J lost 5; bases outside the gene matches: 7. CDR3 nucleotides: TGCGCCAGCAGTGAGTCGGCAGGGGGTCGGGACGAGCAGTACTTC. Its translation: CASSESAGGRDEQYF.

The sample holds a few counts of this clonotype. The V call is TRBV5-4, the J call TRBJ1-1; tentatively, D is TRBD1 (5 bases). With 0 bases removed from V and 5 bases from J, the gap between germline ends came to 11 bases. The CDR3 sequence is 14 residues long. The germline V gene has CDR1 SGHNT and CDR2 YYREEE (reference sequence). The CDR3 reads CASSLVGTGTEAFF. DNA for the CDR3: TGTGCCAGCAGCTTGGTTGGGACGGGTACTGAAGCTTTCTTT.

This chain uses TRBV6-1 with TRBJ1-5; D is unresolved. The V end was cut by 6 bases, the J end by 0 bases, with 9 bases between. The CDR3 is made up of 14 amino acids. In germline, CDR1 is MNHNS, CDR2 SASEGT. CDR3 DNA sequence: TGTGCCAGCAGCCGGCAGCTTAGCAATCAGCCCCAGCATTTT. As protein: CASSRQLSNQPQHF.

CDR3 sequence (DNA): TGTGCCAGCAGTCCACAAAAAGGACTGAATCGGAAGCTGTTTTTT. It specifies CASSPQKGLNRKLFF. The rearrangement links TRBV6-1 to TRBJ2-2, with D maybe TRBD2 (5 bases). From germline, CDR1 is MNHNS and CDR2 SASEGT. V was clipped by 5 bases and J by 12 bases, with 22 bases between them. This CDR3 contains 15 residues.

The chain recombines TRBV2 with TRBJ1-5; D might be TRBD1 (6 bases). This CDR3 has 14 amino acids. V dropped 7 bases and J dropped 5 bases, with 15 bases sitting between them. CDR1 is SNHLY, CDR2 FYNNEI, per germline. The CDR3 DNA follows: TGTGCCAGCACCCAACAGGGTGAGGATCAGCCCCAGCATTTT. Residues: CASTQQGEDQPQHF. Complete variable domain (other parts from reference TRBV2 and TRBJ1-5): EPEVTQTPSHQVTQMGQEVILRCVPISNHLYFYWYRQILGQKVEFLVSFYNNEISEKSEIFDDQFSVERPDGSNFTLKIRSTKLEDSAMYFCASTQQGEDQPQHFGDGTRLSIL.

CDR3 loop: CASSAEYNSPLHF. CDR3 bases: TGTGCCAGCAGTGCGGAGTATAATTCACCCCTCCACTTT. The rearrangement links TRBV6-1 to TRBJ1-6; D uncertain. The germline gives CDR1 MNHNS, CDR2 SASEGT. This CDR3 has 13 residues. Trimming cost V 4 bases and J 4 bases, with 5 bases left between them.

This clonotype was counted a single time. The chain recombines TRBV2 with TRBJ2-2, with 10 bases fitting TRBD1. J lost 2 bases, V lost 8 bases, and 5 bases had no gene match. Germline CDR1 reads SNHLY; CDR2 reads FYNNEI. This CDR3 spans 15 amino acids. The CDR3: CASGRTGGNTGELFF. CDR3 sequence (DNA): TGTGCCAGCGGGCGGACAGGGGGAAACACCGGGGAGCTGTTTTTT.

This clonotype was seen more than once but under ten times. The DNA for the CDR3 is TGTGCCAGCAGCTTAGTGGGACACCGAGAAGAGACCCAGTACTTC. Its translation is CASSLVGHREETQYF. The chain joins TRBV7-6 to TRBJ2-5; weak D call: TRBD1 (6 bases). This CDR3 spans 15 amino acids. Trimming shortened V by 1 base and J by 3 bases, and 12 bases separated the two germline ends. Per germline, CDR1 SGHVS and CDR2 FNYEAQ.

This clonotype occurred a few times. This chain joins TRBV28 and TRBJ2-3; D is undetermined. The V end was cut by 6 bases, the J end by 0 bases, with 13 bases between. CDR3 length: 15 amino acids. CDR1 is MDHEN and CDR2 is SYDVKM in the germline V gene. CDR3 sequence (DNA): TGTGCCAGCAGCCCTTCCGCTTCTAGCACAGATACGCAGTATTTT. Its protein is CASSPSASSTDTQYF.

This chain uses TRBV6-4 with TRBJ1-5; D gene unclear. V was shortened by 3 bases and J by 4 bases, with 19 bases between the two germline ends. Germline CDR1 is MRHNA and CDR2 is SNTAGT. The CDR3 has 17 residues. CDR3 loop: CASSEKAKSRMNQPQHF. The CDR3 DNA is TGTGCCAGCAGTGAGAAAGCAAAAAGCCGTATGAATCAGCCCCAGCATTTT.

The chain couples TRBV20-1 to TRBJ2-7, with TRBD2 matching over 9 bases. The J segment lost 4 bases and the V segment lost 5 bases, leaving 12 bases of the junction unmatched. Germline V gene lookup returns CDR1 DFQATT and CDR2 SNEGSKA (reference sequence). This CDR3 spans 15 amino acids. The CDR3: CSAPPLSGSLYEQYF. The CDR3 DNA is TGCAGTGCTCCACCCCTTAGCGGGAGTCTTTACGAGCAGTACTTC.

This clonotype came up a few times. The chain couples TRBV20-1 to TRBJ2-7, with a possible D match to TRBD1 (5 bases). CDR3 length: 13 residues. From germline, CDR1 is DFQATT and CDR2 SNEGSKA (reference sequence). V was pared by 6 bases and J by 3 bases, with 15 bases between. The CDR3 DNA follows: TGCAGTGCCAGACGCCGGACATACTACGAGCAGTACTTC. It is translated as CSARRRTYYEQYF.

CDR3 amino acids: CASSVGTLHQPQHF. Here the CDR3 DNA reads TGTGCCAGCAGTGTCGGAACCCTCCATCAGCCCCAGCATTTT. The chain recombines TRBV2 with TRBJ1-5; D uncertain. Germline CDR1 SNHLY, CDR2 FYNNEI. The CDR3 length is 14 residues. V was clipped by 4 bases and J by 5 bases, with 12 bases between them.

V and J are TRBV7-2 and TRBJ1-4; 7 positions agree with TRBD1. The J segment lost 5 bases and the V segment lost 4 bases, leaving 7 bases of the junction unmatched. From germline, CDR1 is SGHTA and CDR2 FQGNSA. CDR3 length equals 15 residues. CDR3 DNA: TGTGCCAGCAGCTCTCAGACAGGGCCCAATGAAAAACTGTTTTTT. It specifies CASSSQTGPNEKLFF.

This clonotype was observed a handful of times. The J gene is TRBJ2-2, the V gene TRBV6-1; 11 positions match TRBD1. There are 19 residues in the CDR3. The ends lost 6 bases at V and 3 bases at J; junction bases unmatched: 15. CDR1 and CDR2 (germline): MNHNS, SASEGT. CDR3 coding DNA: TGTGCCAGCAGCCTGTTTAATATGTGGGACAGGGGGGACACCGGGGAGCTGTTTTTT. This encodes CASSLFNMWDRGDTGELFF.

This clonotype is deemed medium-sized. The chain employs TRBV11-2 and TRBJ1-5; D may be TRBD1 (5 bases). The CDR3 covers 16 residues. Germline CDR1 reads SGHAT; CDR2 reads FQNNGV. Trimming removed 4 bases at V and 4 bases at J, with 17 bases between. CDR3 loop: CASSSSGTGTNQPQHF. In nucleotides, the CDR3 is TGTGCCAGCAGCTCTTCCGGGACGGGTACTAATCAGCCCCAGCATTTT. The full variable domain, completed using reference TRBV11-2 and TRBJ1-5, is EAGVAQSPRYKIIEKRQSVAFWCNPISGHATLYWYQQILGQGPKLLIQFQNNGVVDDSQLPKDRFSAERLKGVDSTLKIQPAKLEDSAVYLCASSSSGTGTNQPQHFGDGTRLSIL.

The table lists this clonotype with a few counts. The chain links TRBV20-1 to TRBJ1-2, with 7 bases identical to TRBD1. The CDR3 covers 14 residues. Trimming cost V 6 bases and J 6 bases; bases outside gene matches: 13. CDR1 is DFQATT and CDR2 is SNEGSKA in the germline V gene (reference sequence). CDR3 DNA sequence: TGCAGTGCCTCCGTCCAGGGGGTTAAGGATGGCTACACCTTC. Amino acid sequence: CSASVQGVKDGYTF.

This chain joins TRBV20-1 and TRBJ2-7; no definite D call. Germline V gives CDR1 DFQATT, CDR2 SNEGSKA (reference sequence). The CDR3 runs to 15 residues. V was clipped by 3 bases and J by 0 bases, with 15 bases between them. CDR3: CSASPGRAISYEQYF. The CDR3 region has the DNA TGCAGTGCTAGTCCCGGTAGGGCGATCTCCTACGAGCAGTACTTC.

This clonotype was counted only a few times. This sequence joins TRBV20-1 and TRBJ2-4; no definite D call. Between the trimmed V and J ends, which lost 3 bases and 0 bases, there was a span of 15 bases. The CDR3 is made up of 16 amino acids. Germline CDR1 DFQATT, CDR2 SNEGSKA (reference sequence). CDR3 nucleotide sequence: TGCAGTGCTAGGCTAAGGAGTCGAGTAGCCAAAAACATTCAGTACTTC. This translates into CSARLRSRVAKNIQYF.

The chain is built from TRBV2 and TRBJ2-3, with 7 bases that match TRBD1. J lost 3 bases, V lost 4 bases, and 7 bases had no gene match. Germline-derived CDR1 and CDR2 are SNHLY and FYNNEI. The CDR3 loop spans 15 amino acids. CDR3 residues: CASSGQGAGTDTQYF. The CDR3 region has the DNA TGTGCCAGCAGTGGACAGGGCGCTGGGACAGATACGCAGTATTTT. The full variable domain, its missing parts supplied by reference TRBV2 and TRBJ2-3, is EPEVTQTPSHQVTQMGQEVILRCVPISNHLYFYWYRQILGQKVEFLVSFYNNEISEKSEIFDDQFSVERPDGSNFTLKIRSTKLEDSAMYFCASSGQGAGTDTQYFGPGTRLTVL.

The chain recombines TRBV20-1 with TRBJ2-7; no clear D gene. CDR3 length: 14 residues. Trimming stripped 5 bases from V and 2 bases from J, with 16 bases between. Germline-derived CDR1 and CDR2 are DFQATT and SNEGSKA (reference sequence). The CDR3 here is CSAVLTTAPYEQYF. CDR3 nucleotides: TGCAGTGCTGTCCTGACAACGGCTCCCTACGAGCAGTACTTC.

This clonotype is categorized as large. The chain links TRBV29-1 to TRBJ1-1; D perhaps matches TRBD1 (6 bases). Per the germline V gene, CDR1 is SQVTM and CDR2 is ANQGSEA. V dropped 4 bases and J dropped 4 bases, with 19 bases sitting between them. The CDR3 covers 15 residues. CDR3 in DNA: TGCAGCGTTGCCCCTCTTGGGGGCAGGGGCACTGAAGCTTTCTTT. This gives the protein CSVAPLGGRGTEAFF. Drawing the rest from reference TRBV29-1 and TRBJ1-1, the complete variable domain is SAVISQKPSRDICQRGTSLTIQCQVDSQVTMMFWYRQQPGQSLTLIATANQGSEATYESGFVIDKFPISRPNLTFSTLTVSNMSPEDSSIYLCSVAPLGGRGTEAFFGQGTRLTVV.

The chain uses TRBV6-5 and TRBJ2-2; 10 bases agree with TRBD1. V shed 3 bases and J 3 bases; nucleotides not matched to a gene: 4. The CDR3 length is 16 residues. Germline V gene data show CDR1 as MNHEY and CDR2 as SVGAGI. The CDR3 DNA is TGTGCCAGCAGTTATGGAGGGACAGGGGACACCGGGGAGCTGTTTTTT. Protein: CASSYGGTGDTGELFF.

V usage is TRBV7-2 and J usage is TRBJ2-5; TRBD1 or TRBD2 may be the D gene (6 bases each). V lost 4 bases, J lost 7 bases, and 22 bases lay in between. Looked up from germline, CDR1 is SGHTA and CDR2 is FQGNSA. This CDR3 has 16 residues. This chain's CDR3 is CASSSLNPGAAGTQYF. In DNA form, the CDR3 reads TGTGCCAGCAGCTCCCTTAACCCGGGGGCGGCCGGGACCCAGTACTTC.

The V call is TRBV20-1, the J call TRBJ2-1; the match to TRBD1 covers 8 bases. Germline loops: CDR1 DFQATT, CDR2 SNEGSKA (reference sequence). V lost 4 bases and J lost 0; bases outside the gene matches: 5. This CDR3 region has 15 residues. The CDR3 DNA is TGCAGTGCTACCAGGACAGGGAGCTCCTACAATGAGCAGTTCTTC. Amino acid sequence: CSATRTGSSYNEQFF.

This clonotype has only one observation. The chain recombines TRBV18 with TRBJ2-7; TRBD1 aligns across 7 bases. With 3 bases clipped from V and 0 bases from J, the junction kept 2 bases outside the gene matches. The CDR3 spans 14 residues. Germline loops: CDR1 KGHSH, CDR2 LQKENI. The CDR3 region is CASSPWDSSYEQYF. The DNA of the CDR3 is TGTGCCAGCTCACCCTGGGACAGCTCCTACGAGCAGTACTTC. The full variable domain, with the rest looked up from reference TRBV18 and TRBJ2-7, is NAGVMQNPRHLVRRRGQEARLRCSPMKGHSHVYWYRQLPEEGLKFMVYLQKENIIDESGMPKERFSAEFPKEGPSILRIQQVVRGDSAAYFCASSPWDSSYEQYFGPGTRLTVT.

In this sample, this clonotype turned up a few times. The chain combines TRBV7-2 with TRBJ1-5, with TRBD1 matching over 9 bases. Germline V gene sequence: CDR1 SGHTA, CDR2 FQGNSA. The V gene end was trimmed by 0 bases and the J gene end by 4 bases; junction bases not matched to a gene: 1. The CDR3 totals 15 residues. In DNA, the CDR3 is TGTGCCAGCAGCTTAGCACAGGGGGCGAATCAGCCCCAGCATTTT. Translation gives CASSLAQGANQPQHF. The whole variable domain, filled in from reference TRBV7-2 and TRBJ1-5, reads GAGVSQSPSNKVTEKGKDVELRCDPISGHTALYWYRQSLGQGLEFLIYFQGNSAPDKSGLPSDRFSAERTGGSVSTLTIQRTQQEDSAVYLCASSLAQGANQPQHFGDGTRLSIL.

This clonotype has just a few counts. J is TRBJ1-4 and V is TRBV20-1; the D is unclear. Trimming cost V 0 bases and J 0 bases, with 14 bases left between them. This CDR3 region has 17 residues. CDR1 is DFQATT and CDR2 is SNEGSKA in the germline V gene (reference sequence). The chain's CDR3 is CSARDGSPGATNEKLFF. The CDR3 coding sequence is TGCAGTGCTAGAGATGGCAGTCCAGGAGCAACTAATGAAAAACTGTTTTTT.

This clonotype was counted a few times. DNA of the CDR3: TGCAGTGCTAGAGACAGCGGGAGGGCCTTTACCGGGGAGCTGTTTTTT. Protein: CSARDSGRAFTGELFF. The J gene is TRBJ2-2, the V gene TRBV20-1, with TRBD2 matching over 10 bases. The germline CDR1 and CDR2 sequences are DFQATT and SNEGSKA (reference sequence). The CDR3 has 16 amino acids. J was trimmed by 5 bases and V by 0 bases; bases with no gene match: 6.

In nucleotides, the CDR3 is TGTGCCAGCAGTCAGGACGCCTACAATGAGCAGTTCTTC. Its translation is CASSQDAYNEQFF. The chain employs TRBV6-1 and TRBJ2-1; no firm D call. Trimming stripped 5 bases from V and 2 bases from J, with 7 bases between. This CDR3 contains 13 residues. Looked up from germline, CDR1 is MNHNS and CDR2 is SASEGT.